The 19 T cell receptor beta chains listed next were all sequenced from one sample in a study of beta chain features in type 1 diabetes. Notes on the study in general: In every one of the four CD4+ subsets, TCRB CDR3s were moderately but significantly shorter in Type 1 diabetes patients.

No antigens are known for them. The sequenced template was cDNA made from the entire isolated RNA. Measured with immunoSEQ multiplex PCR; TCRdb has only the in-frame clones, and not every one. The sample contains 150,000 to 170,000 clones, 10% to 13% of which appear only once. Sequencing was carried out using central memory CD4+ T cells from blood. The source is a man aged 30 to 39 with type 1 diabetes.

This clone turned up a few times. The CDR3 protein is CASSQDYTRNEQFF. DNA of the CDR3: TGCGCCAGCAGCCAAGATTATACGCGGAATGAGCAGTTCTTC. The V call is TRBV4-1, the J call TRBJ2-1, with D uncertain. V lost 0 bases and J 7 bases, leaving 10 bases between the germline ends. This CDR3 has 14 residues. CDR1 is MGHRA and CDR2 is YSYEKL in the germline V gene.

The CDR3 is CASSQGLPTQETQYF. As DNA, the CDR3 is TGTGCCAGCAGCCAGGGACTACCTACCCAAGAGACCCAGTACTTC. The genes are TRBV7-9 and TRBJ2-5; 7 positions match TRBD2. Germline V gene sequence: CDR1 SEHNR, CDR2 FQNEAQ (reference sequence). The junction had 7 bases not matched to a gene; V was cut back by 5 bases and J by 1 base. The length of the CDR3 is 15 residues.

V usage is TRBV7-2 and J usage is TRBJ2-1, with D perhaps TRBD1 (5 bases). CDR1 and CDR2 (germline): SGHTA, FQGNSA. The V end was cut by 5 bases, the J end by 9 bases, with 11 bases between. The CDR3 has 12 amino acids. The CDR3 protein is CASSLRGGEQFF. CDR3 bases: TGTGCCAGCAGCCTTAGGGGCGGTGAGCAGTTCTTC.

The chain uses TRBV30 and TRBJ2-7; 8 bases line up with TRBD2. There are 14 residues in the CDR3. Germline CDR1 GTSNPN, CDR2 SVGIG (reference sequence). The V segment lost 1 base and the J segment 0 bases; nucleotides outside the gene matches: 2. The CDR3 is CAWSGGGSSYEQYF. DNA of the CDR3: TGTGCCTGGAGTGGCGGGGGGAGCTCCTACGAGCAGTACTTC.

The V call is TRBV14, the J call TRBJ2-5; D is perhaps TRBD1 (5 bases). Per germline, CDR1 SGHDN and CDR2 FVKESK. Trimming took off 6 bases at V and 4 bases at J, with 15 bases between the two ends. The CDR3 spans 14 residues. The CDR3 DNA follows: TGTGCCAGCAGTGACTTACCAAGGGGAGAGACCCAGTACTTC. Encoded protein: CASSDLPRGETQYF.

This chain uses TRBV25-1 with TRBJ1-2; D may be TRBD1 (6 bases). Trimming removed 1 base from V and 8 bases from J, with 17 bases in between. Germline CDR1 reads MGHDK; CDR2 reads SYGVNS. The CDR3 contains 15 residues. The CDR3, as DNA: TGTGCCAGCAGTGAATTCGGGGGGCGTTCTCAAGGCTACACCTTC. Translated: CASSEFGGRSQGYTF.

This clone has just a few counts. V usage is TRBV7-9 and J usage is TRBJ1-1; no clear D. Trimming pared 5 bases from V and 0 bases from J, leaving 13 bases between. Germline V CDR1 and CDR2: SEHNR, FQNEAQ (reference sequence). This CDR3 spans 15 amino acids. CDR3 coding DNA: TGTGCCAGCAGCCTTTCCGGCGACATGAACACTGAAGCTTTCTTT. It codes for CASSLSGDMNTEAFF.

Only a few counts were recorded for this clone. CDR3 nucleotide sequence: TGTGCCAGCAGCTCTAAACTAGCGCTCACAGATACGCAGTATTTT. Protein product: CASSSKLALTDTQYF. The chain has TRBV5-4 and TRBJ2-3, with 7 bases fitting TRBD2. Germline V lookup: CDR1 SGHNT, CDR2 YYREEE (reference sequence). The V gene end was trimmed by 3 bases and the J gene end by 2 bases; junction bases not matched to a gene: 6. This CDR3 has 15 amino acids.

This chain connects TRBV27 to TRBJ1-2; D is uncertain. The CDR3 covers 11 residues. Germline V lookup: CDR1 MNHEY, CDR2 SMNVEV (reference sequence). Trimming left V 7 bases short and J 2 bases short, with 5 bases between. The DNA for the CDR3 is TGTGCCAGCACCCAAAACTATGGCTACACCTTC. Its translation is CASTQNYGYTF.

This clone has a handful of counts. The chain has TRBV30 and TRBJ2-5; 7 nucleotides line up with TRBD2. The CDR3 loop spans 15 amino acids. Germline assignment: CDR1 GTSNPN and CDR2 SVGIG (reference sequence). V lost 3 bases and J lost 5; bases outside the gene matches: 12. The DNA of the CDR3 is TGTGCCTGGAGGCCGGGACTACCAGGGCGGGAGACCCAGTACTTC. The encoded protein is CAWRPGLPGRETQYF. The full variable domain, its missing parts supplied by reference TRBV30 and TRBJ2-5, is SQTIHQWPATLVQPVGSPLSLECTVEGTSNPNLYWYRQAAGRGLQLLFYSVGIGQISSEVPQNLSASRPQDRQFILSSKKLLLSDSGFYLCAWRPGLPGRETQYFGPGTRLLVL.

The chain combines TRBV15 with TRBJ2-5; TRBD2 matches 7 bases. CDR1 LNHNV and CDR2 YYDKDF come from the germline V gene (reference sequence). Unmatched junction bases numbered 14, after V lost 0 bases and J lost 7 bases. The CDR3 covers 17 residues. The CDR3 protein is CATSRDPTRGGSLTQYF. CDR3 bases: TGTGCCACCAGCAGAGACCCTACTAGGGGAGGGTCCTTGACCCAGTACTTC.

The genes are TRBV5-4 and TRBJ2-1, with D maybe TRBD2 (5 bases). Germline assignment: CDR1 SGHNT and CDR2 YYREEE (reference sequence). The CDR3 is 13 residues long. Trimming took off 4 bases at V and 4 bases at J, with 9 bases between the two ends. In DNA form, the CDR3 reads TGTGCCAGCAGCCCAACTAGTTACAATGAGCAGTTCTTC. This translates into CASSPTSYNEQFF.

This rearrangement joins TRBV19 to TRBJ2-1, with 7 bases fitting TRBD2. This CDR3 has 14 amino acids. Germline V gene sequence: CDR1 LNHDA, CDR2 SQIVND (reference sequence). V gave up 5 bases and J gave up 4 bases; unmatched junction bases: 5. CDR3 residues: CASSSPGLYNEQFF. The DNA for the CDR3 is TGTGCCAGTAGTTCCCCGGGACTATACAATGAGCAGTTCTTC.

This clone has a single count. This chain uses TRBV27 with TRBJ2-2, with TRBD2 as a possible D gene (6 bases). Trimming took off 0 bases at V and 3 bases at J, with 11 bases between the two ends. Germline-derived CDR1 and CDR2 are MNHEY and SMNVEV (reference sequence). The CDR3 has 16 amino acids. The CDR3 sequence: CASSLSAGMYTGELFF. The CDR3 DNA sequence: TGTGCCAGCAGTTTATCGGCGGGGATGTACACCGGGGAGCTGTTTTTT.

The chain links TRBV9 to TRBJ2-7; the match to TRBD1 covers 7 bases. CDR3 size: 13 residues. The germline V gene encodes CDR1 SGDLS and CDR2 YYNGEE. The junction had 4 bases not matched to a gene; V was cut back by 0 bases and J by 7 bases. The CDR3 nucleotides are TGTGCCAGCAGCGTAGACAGGGGAATGGAGCAGTACTTC. Encoded protein: CASSVDRGMEQYF. The whole variable domain, filled in from reference TRBV9 and TRBJ2-7, reads DSGVTQTPKHLITATGQRVTLRCSPRSGDLSVYWYQQSLDQGLQFLIQYYNGEERAKGNILERFSAQQFPDLHSELNLSSLELGDSALYFCASSVDRGMEQYFGPGTRLTVT.

The genes are TRBV25-1 and TRBJ2-7; no firm D call. The CDR3 sequence is 13 residues long. Germline V gene data show CDR1 as MGHDK and CDR2 as SYGVNS. The V and J ends lost 2 bases and 1 base respectively, with 6 bases between them. The CDR3 DNA follows: TGTGCCAGCAGTGAACTAGGATCCTACGAGCAGTACTTC. This codes for CASSELGSYEQYF.

This clone came up a few times. The chain links TRBV2 to TRBJ2-1; 9 bases match TRBD2. This CDR3 is built from 14 residues. CDR1 is SNHLY and CDR2 is FYNNEI in the germline V gene. Losses at the gene ends were 5 bases for V and 5 bases for J; bases not matched to a gene: 4. CDR3 in DNA: TGTGCCAGCAGTCGGACTAGCGTCGACAATGAGCAGTTCTTC. Amino acids: CASSRTSVDNEQFF.

This clone was seen more than once but under ten times. The chain couples TRBV23-1 to TRBJ1-5; 9 bases are shared with TRBD1. TRBV23-1 is treated as an ORF (open reading frame) with a function not yet certain. V lost 2 bases and J lost 2; bases outside the gene matches: 7. This CDR3 has 17 amino acids. CDR3 bases: TGCGCCAGCAGTCAAAACGCGGGACAGGGAGGCAATCAGCCCCAGCATTTT. It specifies CASSQNAGQGGNQPQHF.

In its sample, this clone was seen a few times. The rearrangement links TRBV5-1 to TRBJ2-1, with a tentative D call TRBD1 (5 bases). V was shortened by 0 bases and J by 9 bases, with 13 bases between the two germline ends. The germline gives CDR1 SGHRS, CDR2 YFSETQ. This CDR3 has 14 amino acids. The DNA for the CDR3 is TGCGCCAGCAGCTTGGAGGCAGGGCGAAGTGAGCAGTTCTTC. This codes for CASSLEAGRSEQFF.